One sample yielded the 32 T cell receptor beta chains listed below, sequenced in a study of blood T cell repertoires in COVID-19. TCRdb keeps only in-frame clones here, not all; method: immunoSEQ multiplex PCR. Of approximately 350,000 clones listed, around 92% were seen once; the top ten hold 1% to 1.5%. Sample: peripheral blood. The receptors were sampled from a man aged 35 to 55 with acute or convalescent COVID-19.

This clone was detected only once. The genes are TRBV28 and TRBJ2-4; weak D call: TRBD1 (5 bases). CDR1 and CDR2 from the germline V gene are MDHEN and SYDVKM. This CDR3 contains 16 residues. Trimming cost V 5 bases and J 0 bases, with 14 bases left between them. This chain's CDR3 is CASSTQGDLAKNIQYF. The CDR3 DNA follows: TGTGCCAGCAGTACGCAGGGTGACTTAGCCAAAAACATTCAGTACTTC. The complete variable domain, with remaining parts taken from reference TRBV28 and TRBJ2-4, reads DVKVTQSSRYLVKRTGEKVFLECVQDMDHENMFWYRQDPGLGLRLIYFSYDVKMKEKGDIPEGYSVSREKKERFSLILESASTNQTSMYLCASSTQGDLAKNIQYFGAGTRLSVL.

The chain is built from TRBV28 and TRBJ2-7; D remains ambiguous. Germline assignment: CDR1 MDHEN and CDR2 SYDVKM. The length of the CDR3 is 13 residues. Trimming removed 2 bases from V and 3 bases from J, with 8 bases in between. This CDR3 reads CASSLGQDYEQYF. The CDR3 DNA is TGTGCCAGCAGTTTAGGGCAGGACTACGAGCAGTACTTC.

V gene TRBV18 combines with J gene TRBJ2-7, with 8 positions matching TRBD2. This CDR3 spans 14 amino acids. Germline trimming cut 2 bases from V and 3 bases from J; bases unmatched to any gene: 3. Germline loops: CDR1 KGHSH, CDR2 LQKENI. The DNA for the CDR3 is TGTGCCAGCTCACCAGGGACTAGAAACTACGAGCAGTACTTC. Its translation: CASSPGTRNYEQYF.

The chain uses TRBV7-2 and TRBJ2-3, with a weak D call TRBD2 (6 bases). Germline V gene sequence: CDR1 SGHTA, CDR2 FQGNSA. Between the trimmed V and J ends, which lost 5 bases and 2 bases, there was a span of 17 bases. The CDR3 spans 16 residues. This CDR3 reads CASSRGGGGYTDTQYF. CDR3 nucleotides: TGTGCCAGCAGCCGGGGAGGTGGAGGATACACAGATACGCAGTATTTT.

The chain carries TRBV18 and TRBJ2-5; 9 bases line up with TRBD1. Germline lookup yields CDR1 KGHSH and CDR2 LQKENI. This CDR3 is 16 amino acids long. With 2 bases clipped from V and 5 bases from J, the junction kept 9 bases outside the gene matches. Here the CDR3 reads CASSPGDRVVVETQYF. CDR3 nucleotides: TGTGCCAGCTCACCAGGGGACAGGGTCGTTGTCGAGACCCAGTACTTC.

The chain combines TRBV12-3 or TRBV12-4 with TRBJ2-1; D is uncertain. The CDR3 contains 13 residues. V shed 3 bases and J shed 6 bases, with 9 bases lying between them. Here the CDR3 DNA reads TGTGCCAGCAGTTTTGCTATCTCCAATGAGCAGTTCTTC. This translates into CASSFAISNEQFF.

The chain is built from TRBV28 and TRBJ2-7; a weak D match, TRBD2 (5 bases). Deletions cut 4 bases from V and 6 bases from J, with 13 bases between. Germline-derived CDR1 and CDR2 are MDHEN and SYDVKM. This CDR3 is built from 13 residues. CDR3 region: CASSYPNSVEQYF. The CDR3 nucleotides are TGTGCCAGCAGTTACCCTAATAGCGTCGAGCAGTACTTC. Full variable domain (outside the CDR3, taken from reference TRBV28 and TRBJ2-7): DVKVTQSSRYLVKRTGEKVFLECVQDMDHENMFWYRQDPGLGLRLIYFSYDVKMKEKGDIPEGYSVSREKKERFSLILESASTNQTSMYLCASSYPNSVEQYFGPGTRLTVT.

The chain employs TRBV23-1 and TRBJ2-7, with D possibly TRBD2 on 5 matching bases. TRBV23-1 is designated an ORF whose function remains uncertain. The CDR3 consists of 15 residues. V was clipped by 2 bases and J by 2 bases, with 13 bases between them. The DNA for the CDR3 is TGCGCCAGCAGTCAAGACTCCGGGGTTACCTACGAGCAGTACTTC. Translating gives CASSQDSGVTYEQYF.

This clone was seen only once. The chain uses TRBV2 and TRBJ1-2, with a weak D call TRBD1 (6 bases). The germline gives CDR1 SNHLY, CDR2 FYNNEI. With 2 bases removed from V and 8 bases from J, the gap between germline ends came to 12 bases. The CDR3 runs 13 residues. The chain's CDR3 is CASSEIQGRGYTF. The CDR3 bases are TGTGCCAGCAGTGAAATTCAGGGGCGCGGCTACACCTTC.

This clone was detected a few times. The rearrangement links TRBV19 to TRBJ1-5; D remains unclear. The CDR3 covers 14 residues. Trimming removed 3 bases from V and 3 bases from J, with 9 bases in between. CDR1 is LNHDA, CDR2 SQIVND, per germline (reference sequence). The CDR3 sequence is CASSISVNNQPQHF. In DNA, the CDR3 is TGTGCCAGTAGTATCTCAGTGAACAATCAGCCCCAGCATTTT.

This clone was seen more than once but under ten times. V is TRBV9 and J is TRBJ1-2, with D possibly being TRBD1 (6 bases). V lost 2 bases to trimming and J lost 4 bases, with 18 bases between them. The CDR3 is 16 amino acids. Germline V gene data show CDR1 as SGDLS and CDR2 as YYNGEE. The CDR3 DNA sequence: TGTGCCAGCAGCGTTCAAAGTAACAGGGAAAGCTATGGCTACACCTTC. Protein product: CASSVQSNRESYGYTF.

The V call is TRBV5-4, the J call TRBJ2-1; perhaps TRBD1 as D (5 bases). The V end was cut by 0 bases, the J end by 0 bases, with 16 bases between. CDR3 length: 18 amino acids. In germline, CDR1 is SGHNT, CDR2 YYREEE (reference sequence). CDR3 protein: CASSLGQLHLSSYNEQFF. DNA of the CDR3: TGTGCCAGCAGCTTGGGACAGCTGCACTTGAGCTCCTACAATGAGCAGTTCTTC.

The chain has TRBV11-2 and TRBJ2-1; TRBD1 matches 9 bases. The germline gives CDR1 SGHAT, CDR2 FQNNGV. The CDR3 covers 15 residues. V lost 5 bases and J lost 1; bases outside the gene matches: 3. The CDR3 DNA is TGTGCCAGCAGCAAAGACAGGGGGTCCTACAATGAGCAGTTCTTC. It translates to CASSKDRGSYNEQFF. Full variable domain (rest looked up from reference TRBV11-2 and TRBJ2-1): EAGVAQSPRYKIIEKRQSVAFWCNPISGHATLYWYQQILGQGPKLLIQFQNNGVVDDSQLPKDRFSAERLKGVDSTLKIQPAKLEDSAVYLCASSKDRGSYNEQFFGPGTRLTVL.

CDR3 DNA: TGCGCCAGCAGCCAAGTTCAGGGGAACTATGGCTACACCTTC. It codes for CASSQVQGNYGYTF. The chain is built from TRBV4-1 and TRBJ1-2, with D perhaps matching TRBD1 (6 bases). V was trimmed by 1 base and J by 2 bases, leaving 8 bases between them. Germline CDR1 and CDR2: MGHRA and YSYEKL. There are 14 residues in the CDR3.

The V gene is TRBV9, the J gene TRBJ2-1; the match to TRBD1 covers 8 bases. Trimming cost V 0 bases and J 2 bases; bases outside gene matches: 16. The CDR3 contains 20 residues. The germline V gene has CDR1 SGDLS and CDR2 YYNGEE. The CDR3 coding sequence is TGTGCCAGCAGCGTAGAGCCAGGACAGGGAGATTTGGGCCCCTACAATGAGCAGTTCTTC. Protein sequence: CASSVEPGQGDLGPYNEQFF. Full variable domain (rest looked up from reference TRBV9 and TRBJ2-1): DSGVTQTPKHLITATGQRVTLRCSPRSGDLSVYWYQQSLDQGLQFLIQYYNGEERAKGNILERFSAQQFPDLHSELNLSSLELGDSALYFCASSVEPGQGDLGPYNEQFFGPGTRLTVL.

The CDR3 protein is CASSFGQGLYEQYF. CDR3 bases: TGTGCCAGCAGTTTTGGGCAGGGGCTCTACGAGCAGTACTTC. The V call is TRBV27, the J call TRBJ2-7, with D perhaps TRBD1 (6 bases). The germline CDR1 and CDR2 sequences are MNHEY and SMNVEV (reference sequence). This CDR3 has 14 amino acids. V lost 3 bases, J lost 3 bases, and 12 bases lay in between.

This clone was seen only once. The J gene is TRBJ2-1, the V gene TRBV11-2, with 8 bases that match TRBD2. This CDR3 spans 15 amino acids. The germline CDR1 and CDR2 sequences are SGHAT and FQNNGV. The V gene end was trimmed by 1 base and the J gene end by 4 bases; junction bases not matched to a gene: 3. The CDR3 spells CASSLAGGQYNEQFF. As DNA, the CDR3 is TGTGCCAGCAGCTTAGCGGGAGGGCAATACAATGAGCAGTTCTTC. Combining the CDR3 with reference TRBV11-2 and TRBJ2-1 gives the whole variable domain EAGVAQSPRYKIIEKRQSVAFWCNPISGHATLYWYQQILGQGPKLLIQFQNNGVVDDSQLPKDRFSAERLKGVDSTLKIQPAKLEDSAVYLCASSLAGGQYNEQFFGPGTRLTVL.

The chain links TRBV19 to TRBJ1-4; D gene unclear. V lost 5 bases to trimming and J lost 4 bases, with 11 bases between them. This CDR3 is built from 14 residues. The germline CDR1 and CDR2 sequences are LNHDA and SQIVND (reference sequence). The CDR3 nucleotides read TGTGCCAGTAGTTTGGCAGACAATAATGAAAAACTGTTTTTT. This sequence encodes CASSLADNNEKLFF.

The gene calls are TRBV11-2 and TRBJ1-2; TRBD1 is a possible D gene (5 bases). Germline values: CDR1 SGHAT, CDR2 FQNNGV. With 0 bases removed from V and 4 bases from J, the gap between germline ends came to 15 bases. The length of the CDR3 is 16 residues. This chain's CDR3 is CASSLDTLSRAYGYTF. The CDR3 DNA sequence: TGTGCCAGCAGCTTAGATACTCTCTCCAGGGCCTATGGCTACACCTTC.

The chain links TRBV28 to TRBJ2-1; 8 nucleotides match TRBD2. Unmatched junction bases numbered 7, after V lost 2 bases and J lost 7 bases. This CDR3 comprises 15 residues. Germline CDR1 and CDR2: MDHEN and SYDVKM. CDR3 DNA: TGTGCCAGCAGTTTAGTCACGGGGGGGGATAATGAGCAGTTCTTC. It codes for CASSLVTGGDNEQFF.

As regards this clone: Different DNA sequences within this sample yield the same CDR3. The rearrangement uses TRBV9 and TRBJ1-1; D is possibly TRBD1 (5 bases). The V gene lost 0 bases and the J gene lost 4 bases, with 13 bases spanning the gap. There are 15 residues in the CDR3. CDR1 and CDR2 from the germline V gene are SGDLS and YYNGEE. The CDR3 bases are TGTGCCAGCAGCGTAGCTGGGGGGGGTGGCACTGAAGCTTTCTTT. It translates to CASSVAGGGGTEAFF.

In this sample, this clone turned up once. V and J are TRBV6-1 and TRBJ1-4; D gene unclear. This CDR3 spans 15 amino acids. Trimming pared 2 bases from V and 7 bases from J, leaving 14 bases between. The germline V gene encodes CDR1 MNHNS and CDR2 SASEGT. The CDR3 DNA is TGTGCCAGCAGTGAATATACACTTAACAGTGAAAAACTGTTTTTT. Translation gives CASSEYTLNSEKLFF.

The J gene is TRBJ2-7, the V gene TRBV19; 8 bases line up with TRBD1. The CDR3 is 15 amino acids. Germline-derived CDR1 and CDR2 are LNHDA and SQIVND (reference sequence). After removal of 6 bases from V and 2 bases from J, the junction contained 9 bases not matched to a gene. The CDR3 reads CASRLSGTGTYEQYF. CDR3 DNA: TGTGCCAGTAGGCTGTCCGGGACAGGAACCTACGAGCAGTACTTC.

V gene TRBV7-9 combines with J gene TRBJ1-1; no clear D gene. The germline V gene has CDR1 SEHNR and CDR2 FQNEAQ (reference sequence). This CDR3 spans 12 amino acids. V lost 5 bases and J 1 base, leaving 5 bases between the germline ends. The CDR3 DNA is TGTGCCAGCAGCACACAGAACACTGAAGCTTTCTTT. It specifies CASSTQNTEAFF.

The rearrangement uses TRBV10-2 and TRBJ2-7, with 8 bases fitting TRBD1. The CDR3 is made up of 18 amino acids. The V and J ends lost 3 bases and 4 bases, in that order; junction bases with no gene match: 17. Germline lookup yields CDR1 WSHSY and CDR2 SAAADI. This CDR3 is CASSDLILVDRGRYEQYF. The CDR3 coding sequence is TGCGCCAGCAGTGACTTGATTTTGGTAGACAGGGGTCGATACGAGCAGTACTTC.

The V gene is TRBV4-1, the J gene TRBJ2-5; D remains ambiguous. Germline values: CDR1 MGHRA, CDR2 YSYEKL. The V end was cut by 0 bases, the J end by 4 bases, with 9 bases between. The CDR3 length is 14 residues. CDR3 DNA sequence: TGCGCCAGCAGCCAAGAACTCCGCCCAGAGACCCAGTACTTC. It specifies CASSQELRPETQYF.

J is TRBJ1-5 and V is TRBV7-8; D unresolved. V lost 1 base and J 2 bases, leaving 6 bases between the germline ends. The CDR3 contains 14 residues. The germline V gene encodes CDR1 SGHVS and CDR2 FQNEAQ. For the CDR3, the DNA is TGTGCCAGCAGCTTAGGGCCCGGCAATCAGCCCCAGCATTTT. This translates into CASSLGPGNQPQHF.

The chain recombines TRBV6-6 with TRBJ2-2; 7 nucleotides match TRBD1. The CDR3 has 17 residues. With V trimmed by 6 bases and J by 5 bases, 15 bases remained unmatched. Germline V gives CDR1 MNHNY, CDR2 SVGAGI (reference sequence). CDR3: CASSRPPDRDRTGELFF. As DNA, the CDR3 is TGTGCCAGCAGCCGACCCCCCGACAGGGATCGTACCGGGGAGCTGTTTTTT.

The chain uses TRBV28 and TRBJ1-3, with a weak D call TRBD1 (5 bases). Trimming removed 5 bases from V and 3 bases from J, with 11 bases in between. The CDR3 is 14 amino acids. Germline CDR1 is MDHEN and CDR2 is SYDVKM. The CDR3 region has the DNA TGTGCCAGCAGTGTCGGGACTGATGGAAACACCATATATTTT. As protein: CASSVGTDGNTIYF.

This clone was seen a handful of times. V usage is TRBV7-3 and J usage is TRBJ2-2, with D possibly matching TRBD2 (6 bases). V gave up 0 bases and J gave up 1 base, with 12 bases separating them. CDR1 SGHTA and CDR2 FQGTGA come from the germline V gene. The CDR3 runs 17 residues. The CDR3 nucleotides are TGTGCCAGCAGCTTAACGATAGGCGGGGAGAACACCGGGGAGCTGTTTTTT. It translates to CASSLTIGGENTGELFF.

This chain links TRBV9 with TRBJ1-5; D may be TRBD1 (6 bases). CDR3 length: 14 residues. Trimming stripped 0 bases from V and 7 bases from J, with 11 bases between. Germline loops: CDR1 SGDLS, CDR2 YYNGEE. CDR3 DNA: TGTGCCAGCAGCGTAGGGACAGATGGGCAGCCCCAGCATTTT. Its translation: CASSVGTDGQPQHF.

This chain uses TRBV24-1 with TRBJ1-5; TRBD1 is a possible D gene (6 bases). The CDR3 is made up of 14 amino acids. V was pared by 3 bases and J by 6 bases, with 11 bases between. Germline V gene data show CDR1 as KGHDR and CDR2 as SFDVKD. CDR3 protein: CATSDRGAGQPQHF. CDR3 in DNA: TGTGCCACCAGTGATCGGGGGGCAGGTCAGCCCCAGCATTTT.